This T cell receptor (beta chain) was identified during a study of T cell repertoires in cytomegalovirus infection. Whole-study context: The study used recently identified HLA-C-restricted and well-studied HLA-B-restricted CMV epitopes. Public TCR beta signature analysis indicated the presence of both CMV infection and matching HLA type.

Notes on the study in general: There were HLA-C-restricted CMV-specific TCR beta clonotypes dominating the ex vivo response. Carriers of CMV and the relevant HLA type were discriminated by public TCR beta frequency.

TCRdb re-derived calls from the reads in MiXCR, one entry per CDR3 protein. The sample lists a few hundred thousand distinct CDR3 sequences, 42% occurring once. To note about this clonotype: Its cognate antigen is unknown.

Trimming pared 4 bases from V and 0 bases from J, leaving 6 bases between. The CDR3 loop spans 12 amino acids. Germline-derived CDR1 and CDR2 are SQVTM and ANQGSEA. The sample was cultured PBMCs, taken from culture after CMV antigen stimulation. The source is a human donor in good health (CMV status not recorded). Some clones in this sample may be carry-over from other donors' samples. The chain links TRBV29-1 to TRBJ1-2; D is unresolved. The CDR3 reads CSVGYTNYGYTF. In nucleotides, the CDR3 is TGCAGCGTTGGTTACACTAACTATGGCTACACCTTC. The whole variable domain, remainder taken from reference TRBV29-1 and TRBJ1-2, is SAVISQKPSRDICQRGTSLTIQCQVDSQVTMMFWYRQQPGQSLTLIATANQGSEATYESGFVIDKFPISRPNLTFSTLTVSNMSPEDSSIYLCSVGYTNYGYTFGSGTRLTVV.